This record concerns one T cell receptor (beta chain) sequence. Its antigen is undetermined. Other DNA sequences within the sample encode an identical CDR3. This CDR3 is built from 13 residues. Trimming cost V 1 base and J 7 bases, with 5 bases left between them. The germline V gene encodes CDR1 SEHNR and CDR2 FQNEAQ (reference sequence). These data originate in a study of cytomegalovirus exposure and HLA in healthy donors. General observations from the study: HLA restriction was apparent for most CMV-associated TCR beta chains in a later analysis.

Donors showed nominal health when sampled, although they likely had unrecorded immune exposures. The PCR made use of 60 Vbeta and 13 Jbeta primers. Libraries were prepared by immunoSEQ multiplex PCR; TCRdb keeps only in-frame clonotypes and omits some of them. Of about 82,000 clones detected, over 75% appear once; the ten largest clones hold around 3.2%. This sequence joins TRBV7-9 and TRBJ1-6; D unclear. This receptor was identified in a man between 45 and 60 years old in good health and CMV-seronegative. The sequenced sample consisted of PBMCs. The CDR3 bases are TGTGCCAGCAGCTTAGAAGCGAATTCACCCCTCCACTTT. Its translation is CASSLEANSPLHF.